This entry features one T cell receptor beta chain sequence. The antigen is not known. The library was made from cDNA and included unique molecular identifiers. Some 500,000 cDNA molecules were recovered from an input of 1 to 10 million T cells. TCRdb independently ran MiXCR on the PCR reads; one entry per CDR3 protein. In the table there are fewer than 600,000 distinct CDR3 sequences, roughly 45% of which are singletons. The source of the sample is a study of post-analysis software for immune sequencing data. Whole-study results and caveats: Patients with multiple sclerosis recorded significantly lower normalized Chao1 diversity than controls, the study found. Roughly 5 TRBV segments, TRBV5-6, TRBV5-1 and TRBV20-1 among them, were found more frequent in patients than controls.

The CDR3 sequence is 14 residues long. V dropped 8 bases and J dropped 0; count of bases not matched to a gene: 7. Germline assignment: CDR1 MNHEY and CDR2 SVGAGI. The rearrangement links TRBV6-5 to TRBJ2-7, with 7 nucleotides matching TRBD1. The sequence derives from a girl aged 5 to 17 with multiple sclerosis. The sequencing input was blood. CDR3 loop: CASGGEGASYEQYF. The CDR3, as DNA: TGTGCCAGCGGAGGTGAGGGGGCCTCCTACGAGCAGTACTTC.